The 10 T cell receptor beta chains in this list originate from one sample, sequenced in a study of beta chain features in type 1 diabetes (dated by TCRdb to about 2018). Library preparation used the immunoSEQ multiplex PCR assay. The entire amount of isolated RNA was reverse transcribed using the High Capacity cDNA Reverse Transcription Kit, so the sequenced TCRB transcripts were expressed ones. The immuneACCESS repertoire file appears here via TCRdb, limited to in-frame rearrangements. These files lack a portion of the clones; in checked studies, under half of the deficit traces to unresolved V genes, and the cause of the others is not known. For this sample the table gives more than 300,000 clones, of which about 12% were detected only once. In total, the top ten clones hold about 0.018% of the sample. Sequencing was carried out using naive CD4+ T cells from blood. The intended sense of this specimen's cell subset or site label: true naive CD4+ T cells. The receptor source for this set is a man aged 18 to 30 in good health.

The rearrangement joins TRBV18 to TRBJ2-2; unclear D gene. Trimming pared 0 bases from V and 0 bases from J, leaving 8 bases between. The CDR3 is 16 residues long. From germline, CDR1 is KGHSH and CDR2 LQKENI. The CDR3: CASSPPGSSNTGELFF. As DNA, the CDR3 is TGTGCCAGCTCACCACCGGGCAGTTCGAACACCGGGGAGCTGTTTTTT.

The chain combines TRBV4-3 with TRBJ2-1, with D possibly being TRBD1 (7 bases). V gave up 1 base and J gave up 7 bases, with 20 bases separating them. The length of the CDR3 is 17 residues. Germline CDR1 LGHNA, CDR2 YSLEER. The CDR3 reads CASSQVGWQGDSNEQFF. CDR3 in DNA: TGCGCCAGCAGCCAAGTTGGATGGCAGGGGGACTCGAATGAGCAGTTCTTC.

This clone has just a few counts. The J gene is TRBJ2-5, the V gene TRBV5-6, with a tentative D call TRBD1 (6 bases). Germline V gene data show CDR1 as SGHDT and CDR2 as YYEEEE. V was pared by 4 bases and J by 1 base, with 8 bases between. CDR3 size: 13 residues. The CDR3 sequence is CASSTGRQETQYF. CDR3 sequence (DNA): TGTGCCAGCAGCACAGGGCGCCAAGAGACCCAGTACTTC.

J is TRBJ2-7 and V is TRBV5-6; 7 positions match TRBD1. Germline V CDR1 and CDR2: SGHDT, YYEEEE. The CDR3 length is 14 residues. With 2 bases clipped from V and 4 bases from J, the junction kept 6 bases outside the gene matches. This CDR3 is CASSFEGARYEQYF. The CDR3 bases are TGTGCCAGCAGCTTTGAGGGGGCAAGGTACGAGCAGTACTTC.

This clone was counted only a few times. V usage is TRBV28 and J usage is TRBJ1-2, with D uncertain. The CDR3 runs 12 residues. Germline loops: CDR1 MDHEN, CDR2 SYDVKM. Trimming pared 9 bases from V and 1 base from J, leaving 9 bases between. CDR3 amino acids: CASSTDNYGYTF. The CDR3 bases are TGTGCCAGTTCAACAGATAACTATGGCTACACCTTC.

The rearrangement links TRBV29-1 to TRBJ2-5; the match to TRBD1 covers 8 bases. From germline, CDR1 is SQVTM and CDR2 ANQGSEA. The CDR3 extends over 16 amino acids. After removal of 6 bases from V and 0 bases from J, the junction contained 12 bases not matched to a gene. The chain's CDR3 is CSVGNRQGSYQETQYF. The CDR3 region has the DNA TGCAGCGTGGGGAATAGACAGGGGTCGTACCAAGAGACCCAGTACTTC.

The V call is TRBV29-1, the J call TRBJ2-3, with TRBD1 matching 10 bases. Trimming cost V 6 bases and J 1 base; bases outside gene matches: 10. This CDR3 comprises 16 residues. Germline V gives CDR1 SQVTM, CDR2 ANQGSEA. The CDR3 loop reads CSVKGDRGGGTDTQYF. DNA for the CDR3: TGCAGCGTAAAGGGGGACAGGGGTGGGGGCACAGATACGCAGTATTTT.

The chain is built from TRBV7-6 and TRBJ2-7; 7 bases line up with TRBD1. The CDR3 runs 15 residues. V was pared by 5 bases and J by 3 bases, with 10 bases of the junction left unmatched. CDR1 is SGHVS and CDR2 is FNYEAQ in the germline V gene. Here the CDR3 DNA reads TGTGCCAGCAGCCAGGGGGTCAGACAGCTCTACGAGCAGTACTTC. Its translation: CASSQGVRQLYEQYF.

This chain uses TRBV2 with TRBJ1-4; 9 bases map to TRBD1. From germline, CDR1 is SNHLY and CDR2 FYNNEI. V dropped 4 bases and J dropped 5; count of bases not matched to a gene: 2. The CDR3 contains 14 residues. CDR3: CASSVGTGNEKLFF. In nucleotides, the CDR3 is TGTGCCAGCAGTGTTGGGACAGGGAATGAAAAACTGTTTTTT.

The rearrangement links TRBV5-6 to TRBJ2-2; D perhaps matches TRBD1 (6 bases). Deletions cut 4 bases from V and 3 bases from J, with 16 bases between. Germline V lookup: CDR1 SGHDT, CDR2 YYEEEE. This CDR3 is built from 16 residues. In DNA form, the CDR3 reads TGTGCCAGCAGCGAAACAGGGCGAGTGGACACCGGGGAGCTGTTTTTT. It translates to CASSETGRVDTGELFF.